These T cell receptor beta chains were read from a single sample in a study of shared clonotypes between healthy human individuals. Clones were read by immunoSEQ multiplex PCR, and TCRdb kept only the in-frame ones, dropping some. The data hold 700,000 or so clones, with 60% to 80% observed a single time. Sequenced: memory CD4+ T cells sorted from blood. Source of these receptors: a woman aged 25 to 39 in good health. Both conserved end residues are part of each CDR3. The order of the fields is CDR3 length, V gene, D gene, clone size, J gene, CDR3 protein, CDR3 DNA. D genes are given only for firm matches. Where a row states a size, it is once, few, many or the class of an expanded clone; other rows omit it.

CDR3 length: 13
V gene: TRBV27
D gene: TRBD1
clone size: -
J gene: TRBJ2-5
CDR3 protein: CASRTGAQETQYF
CDR3 DNA: TGTGCCAGCAGGACAGGGGCCCAAGAGACCCAGTACTTC

CDR3 length: 16
V gene: TRBV28
D gene: -
clone size: -
J gene: TRBJ1-5
CDR3 protein: CASRHRMVISNQPQHF
CDR3 DNA: TGTGCCAGCAGACACAGGATGGTGATTAGCAATCAGCCCCAGCATTTT

CDR3 length: 13
V gene: TRBV11-3
D gene: -
clone size: -
J gene: TRBJ2-7
CDR3 protein: CASSLDRRGEQYF
CDR3 DNA: TGTGCCAGCAGCTTAGATCGAAGGGGAGAGCAGTACTTC

CDR3 length: 18
V gene: TRBV4-1
D gene: TRBD1
clone size: -
J gene: TRBJ1-1
CDR3 protein: CASSQREQGELRGTGAFF
CDR3 DNA: TGCGCCAGCAGCCAGAGGGAACAGGGGGAGCTAAGGGGTACGGGAGCTTTCTTT

CDR3 length: 18
V gene: TRBV15
D gene: -
clone size: -
J gene: TRBJ1-2
CDR3 protein: CATSRDKGVSSTIYGYTF
CDR3 DNA: TGTGCCACCAGCAGAGATAAAGGCGTCTCTTCCACGATCTATGGCTACACCTTC

CDR3 length: 15
V gene: TRBV4-2
D gene: -
clone size: -
J gene: TRBJ2-7
CDR3 protein: CASSQIWEKGYEQYF
CDR3 DNA: TGTGCCAGCAGCCAGATTTGGGAGAAAGGCTACGAGCAGTACTTC

CDR3 length: 16
V gene: TRBV28
D gene: -
clone size: -
J gene: TRBJ2-5
CDR3 protein: CASSSPRGEVKETQYF
CDR3 DNA: TGTGCCAGCAGTTCACCAAGGGGAGAGGTGAAAGAGACCCAGTACTTC

CDR3 length: 14
V gene: TRBV7-9
D gene: -
clone size: -
J gene: TRBJ2-7
CDR3 protein: CASSLTGTRSEQYF
CDR3 DNA: TGTGCCAGCAGCTTGACCGGGACCCGTAGCGAGCAGTACTTC

CDR3 length: 11
V gene: TRBV5-8
D gene: -
clone size: -
J gene: TRBJ2-7
CDR3 protein: CASSLVYEQYF
CDR3 DNA: TGTGCCAGCAGCTTGGTGTACGAGCAGTACTTC

CDR3 length: 18
V gene: TRBV5-1
D gene: TRBD2
clone size: -
J gene: TRBJ2-1
CDR3 protein: CASSHPRTSGSGRNEQFF
CDR3 DNA: TGCGCCAGCAGCCATCCCAGGACTAGCGGGAGTGGTAGAAATGAGCAGTTCTTC

CDR3 length: 13
V gene: TRBV18
D gene: -
clone size: once
J gene: TRBJ1-1
CDR3 protein: CASSPTWGTEAFF
CDR3 DNA: TGTGCCAGCTCACCAACCTGGGGCACTGAAGCTTTCTTT

CDR3 length: 16
V gene: TRBV11-3
D gene: TRBD1
clone size: -
J gene: TRBJ1-2
CDR3 protein: CASSHFGTGEGGNYTF
CDR3 DNA: TGTGCCAGCAGCCACTTCGGGACAGGGGAGGGTGGAAACTACACCTTC

CDR3 length: 12
V gene: TRBV29-1
D gene: -
clone size: many
J gene: TRBJ2-7
CDR3 protein: CSVEDSSYEQYF
CDR3 DNA: TGCAGCGTTGAAGACTCCTCCTACGAGCAGTACTTC

CDR3 length: 15
V gene: TRBV7-6
D gene: TRBD1
clone size: -
J gene: TRBJ1-2
CDR3 protein: CASSSLTGLDYGYTF
CDR3 DNA: TGTGCCAGCAGCTCTTTGACAGGGTTAGACTATGGCTACACCTTC

CDR3 length: 19
V gene: TRBV6-1
D gene: TRBD2
clone size: -
J gene: TRBJ2-1
CDR3 protein: CASSEDSPLLAGVGNEQFF
CDR3 DNA: TGTGCCAGCAGTGAAGATTCCCCACTACTAGCGGGAGTGGGGAATGAGCAGTTCTTC

CDR3 length: 14
V gene: TRBV7-6
D gene: -
clone size: -
J gene: TRBJ1-5
CDR3 protein: CASSPTGVYQPQHF
CDR3 DNA: TGTGCCAGCAGTCCCACGGGAGTATATCAGCCCCAGCATTTT

CDR3 length: 17
V gene: TRBV6-1
D gene: TRBD2
clone size: -
J gene: TRBJ2-3
CDR3 protein: CASSENWAGGPADTQYF
CDR3 DNA: TGTGCCAGCAGTGAAAATTGGGCGGGAGGGCCAGCAGATACGCAGTATTTT

CDR3 length: 12
V gene: TRBV29-1
D gene: TRBD1
clone size: -
J gene: TRBJ2-7
CDR3 protein: CSVLGTGDEQYF
CDR3 DNA: TGCAGCGTTCTCGGGACAGGGGACGAGCAGTACTTC

CDR3 length: 17
V gene: TRBV30
D gene: TRBD2
clone size: -
J gene: TRBJ2-1
CDR3 protein: CAWTGSGLSYSYNEQFF
CDR3 DNA: TGTGCCTGGACTGGCTCGGGACTATCCTACTCCTACAATGAGCAGTTCTTC

CDR3 length: 13
V gene: TRBV10-2
D gene: TRBD1
clone size: -
J gene: TRBJ1-2
CDR3 protein: CASSRDSNYGYTF
CDR3 DNA: TGTGCCAGCAGCCGGGACAGTAACTATGGCTACACCTTC

CDR3 length: 11
V gene: TRBV29-1
D gene: -
clone size: -
J gene: TRBJ1-1
CDR3 protein: CSVYKNTEAFF
CDR3 DNA: TGCAGCGTGTACAAGAACACTGAAGCTTTCTTT

CDR3 length: 16
V gene: TRBV19
D gene: TRBD1
clone size: -
J gene: TRBJ1-1
CDR3 protein: CASSPRGGQMNTEAFF
CDR3 DNA: TGTGCCAGTAGTCCCCGGGGGGGACAGATGAACACTGAAGCTTTCTTT

CDR3 length: 13
V gene: TRBV28
D gene: -
clone size: -
J gene: TRBJ2-1
CDR3 protein: CASRSGWANEQFF
CDR3 DNA: TGTGCCAGCAGATCCGGGTGGGCGAATGAGCAGTTCTTC

CDR3 length: 12
V gene: TRBV14
D gene: -
clone size: many
J gene: TRBJ1-1
CDR3 protein: CASSHLGAEAFF
CDR3 DNA: TGTGCCAGCAGCCACCTCGGGGCTGAAGCTTTCTTT

CDR3 length: 16
V gene: TRBV27
D gene: TRBD2
clone size: -
J gene: TRBJ2-2
CDR3 protein: CASTQRGASGREELFF
CDR3 DNA: TGTGCCAGCACCCAAAGAGGAGCTAGCGGGAGAGAGGAGCTGTTTTTT

CDR3 length: 13
V gene: TRBV11-1
D gene: TRBD2
clone size: -
J gene: TRBJ2-7
CDR3 protein: CASSLAAGDEQYF
CDR3 DNA: TGTGCCAGCAGCTTAGCGGCGGGAGACGAGCAGTACTTC

CDR3 length: 15
V gene: TRBV6-5
D gene: TRBD2
clone size: -
J gene: TRBJ2-2
CDR3 protein: CASSLTSGISGELFF
CDR3 DNA: TGTGCCAGCAGCCTGACTAGCGGGATATCCGGGGAGCTGTTTTTT

CDR3 length: 14
V gene: TRBV7-8
D gene: -
clone size: -
J gene: TRBJ2-5
CDR3 protein: CASSLQGSQETQYF
CDR3 DNA: TGTGCCAGCAGCTTACAGGGATCCCAAGAGACCCAGTACTTC

CDR3 length: 17
V gene: TRBV19
D gene: TRBD1
clone size: -
J gene: TRBJ1-3
CDR3 protein: CASSTHPGTGPIYTIYF
CDR3 DNA: TGTGCCAGTAGTACACATCCCGGGACAGGCCCAATTTACACCATATATTTT

CDR3 length: 12
V gene: TRBV19
D gene: -
clone size: -
J gene: TRBJ1-2
CDR3 protein: CAAAGMESGYTF
CDR3 DNA: TGTGCCGCAGCGGGCATGGAATCTGGCTACACCTTC

CDR3 length: 15
V gene: TRBV2
D gene: TRBD2
clone size: -
J gene: TRBJ2-5
CDR3 protein: CASSRELAYEETQYF
CDR3 DNA: TGTGCCAGCAGTCGTGAACTAGCGTATGAAGAGACCCAGTACTTC

CDR3 length: 14
V gene: TRBV18
D gene: -
clone size: few
J gene: TRBJ1-5
CDR3 protein: CASSPPNSNQPQHF
CDR3 DNA: TGTGCCAGCTCACCACCCAATAGCAATCAGCCCCAGCATTTT

CDR3 length: 15
V gene: TRBV28
D gene: -
clone size: -
J gene: TRBJ2-7
CDR3 protein: CASRQGPAGPYEQYF
CDR3 DNA: TGTGCCAGCAGACAAGGGCCTGCGGGGCCGTACGAGCAGTACTTC

CDR3 length: 17
V gene: TRBV6-1
D gene: TRBD2
clone size: many
J gene: TRBJ2-3
CDR3 protein: CASSEIPTSGSTDTQYF
CDR3 DNA: TGTGCCAGCAGTGAAATCCCGACTAGCGGGAGCACAGATACGCAGTATTTT

CDR3 length: 14
V gene: TRBV11-2
D gene: -
clone size: -
J gene: TRBJ2-4
CDR3 protein: CASSLSVAKNIQYF
CDR3 DNA: TGTGCCAGCAGCTTGTCGGTAGCCAAAAACATTCAGTACTTC

CDR3 length: 13
V gene: TRBV6-6
D gene: -
clone size: once
J gene: TRBJ2-7
CDR3 protein: CASSYAGPYEQYF
CDR3 DNA: TGTGCCAGCAGTTACGCAGGTCCCTACGAGCAGTACTTC

CDR3 length: 14
V gene: TRBV18
D gene: -
clone size: few
J gene: TRBJ1-2
CDR3 protein: CASSPGREGYGYTF
CDR3 DNA: TGTGCCAGCTCACCAGGCAGGGAGGGCTATGGCTACACCTTC

CDR3 length: 16
V gene: TRBV28
D gene: TRBD2
clone size: -
J gene: TRBJ2-7
CDR3 protein: CASSQEGLAGGYEQYF
CDR3 DNA: TGTGCCAGCAGCCAAGAAGGACTAGCGGGAGGGTACGAGCAGTACTTC

CDR3 length: 16
V gene: TRBV28
D gene: -
clone size: -
J gene: TRBJ1-4
CDR3 protein: CASSFHSAGRNEKLFF
CDR3 DNA: TGTGCCAGCAGTTTCCACTCGGCAGGGCGAAATGAAAAACTGTTTTTT

CDR3 length: 18
V gene: TRBV28
D gene: -
clone size: -
J gene: TRBJ1-4
CDR3 protein: CASSLQGRGGETNEKLFF
CDR3 DNA: TGTGCCAGCAGTTTACAGGGGAGGGGAGGGGAAACTAATGAAAAACTGTTTTTT

CDR3 length: 17
V gene: TRBV28
D gene: -
clone size: once
J gene: TRBJ1-2
CDR3 protein: CASHRAGVPFNPYGYTF
CDR3 DNA: TGTGCCAGCCATAGAGCAGGGGTCCCTTTCAACCCGTATGGCTACACCTTC

CDR3 length: 14
V gene: TRBV4-1
D gene: TRBD1
clone size: -
J gene: TRBJ2-7
CDR3 protein: CASSPGGWSDEQYF
CDR3 DNA: TGCGCCAGCAGCCCAGGGGGTTGGTCCGACGAGCAGTACTTC

CDR3 length: 13
V gene: TRBV6-1
D gene: TRBD1
clone size: -
J gene: TRBJ1-2
CDR3 protein: CASSSGQARVHTF
CDR3 DNA: TGTGCCAGCAGCTCAGGACAGGCCCGGGTTCACACCTTC

CDR3 length: 15
V gene: TRBV18
D gene: TRBD1
clone size: -
J gene: TRBJ1-2
CDR3 protein: CASSPPTGGAYGYTF
CDR3 DNA: TGTGCCAGCTCACCACCCACAGGGGGCGCCTATGGCTACACCTTC

CDR3 length: 12
V gene: TRBV5-1
D gene: -
clone size: -
J gene: TRBJ2-7
CDR3 protein: CASSLPTYEQYF
CDR3 DNA: TGCGCCAGCAGCTTACCCACGTACGAGCAGTACTTC

CDR3 length: 14
V gene: TRBV9
D gene: -
clone size: -
J gene: TRBJ2-2
CDR3 protein: CASSVVGDVGELFF
CDR3 DNA: TGTGCCAGCAGCGTAGTGGGGGATGTCGGGGAGCTGTTTTTT

CDR3 length: 17
V gene: TRBV4-2
D gene: -
clone size: -
J gene: TRBJ1-3
CDR3 protein: CASSQVNSGSVGNTIYF
CDR3 DNA: TGTGCCAGCAGCCAAGTTAATTCAGGGTCTGTGGGAAACACCATATATTTT

CDR3 length: 15
V gene: TRBV5-1
D gene: -
clone size: few
J gene: TRBJ2-1
CDR3 protein: CASSLTDPYDNEQFF
CDR3 DNA: TGCGCCAGCAGCTTAACAGATCCGTACGACAATGAGCAGTTCTTC

CDR3 length: 14
V gene: TRBV12-2
D gene: -
clone size: -
J gene: TRBJ2-7
CDR3 protein: CASRRTKSSYEQYF
CDR3 DNA: TGTGCAAGTCGACGGACTAAGAGCTCCTACGAGCAGTACTTC

CDR3 length: 11
V gene: TRBV29-1
D gene: -
clone size: -
J gene: TRBJ2-1
CDR3 protein: CSGYRYNEQFF
CDR3 DNA: TGCAGCGGTTACAGATACAATGAGCAGTTCTTC

CDR3 length: 13
V gene: TRBV30
D gene: TRBD1
clone size: -
J gene: TRBJ1-4
CDR3 protein: CASQGETNEKLFF
CDR3 DNA: TGTGCCTCACAGGGGGAGACTAATGAAAAACTGTTTTTT

CDR3 length: 15
V gene: TRBV7-8
D gene: -
clone size: -
J gene: TRBJ1-2
CDR3 protein: CASSLGLGNYYGYTF
CDR3 DNA: TGTGCCAGCAGCTTAGGTCTGGGGAACTACTATGGCTACACCTTC

CDR3 length: 17
V gene: TRBV19
D gene: -
clone size: -
J gene: TRBJ2-1
CDR3 protein: CASSPQTGRGLRNEQFF
CDR3 DNA: TGTGCCAGTAGTCCTCAAACCGGGCGGGGCCTTCGGAATGAGCAGTTCTTC

CDR3 length: 14
V gene: TRBV25-1
D gene: -
clone size: -
J gene: TRBJ2-7
CDR3 protein: CASSEPGQVYEQYF
CDR3 DNA: TGTGCCAGCAGTGAACCCGGCCAGGTCTACGAGCAGTACTTC

CDR3 length: 14
V gene: TRBV11-2
D gene: -
clone size: once
J gene: TRBJ2-2
CDR3 protein: CASSRDGLTGELFF
CDR3 DNA: TGTGCCAGCAGCCGAGACGGCCTCACCGGGGAGCTGTTTTTT

CDR3 length: 15
V gene: TRBV7-2
D gene: -
clone size: -
J gene: TRBJ1-5
CDR3 protein: CASSLRGYGNQPQHF
CDR3 DNA: TGTGCCAGCAGCTTAAGGGGGTACGGCAATCAGCCCCAGCATTTT

CDR3 length: 18
V gene: TRBV11-2
D gene: TRBD2
clone size: few
J gene: TRBJ2-7
CDR3 protein: CASSLMLAGGVTSYEQYF
CDR3 DNA: TGTGCCAGCAGCTTAATGCTAGCGGGAGGGGTAACCTCCTACGAGCAGTACTTC